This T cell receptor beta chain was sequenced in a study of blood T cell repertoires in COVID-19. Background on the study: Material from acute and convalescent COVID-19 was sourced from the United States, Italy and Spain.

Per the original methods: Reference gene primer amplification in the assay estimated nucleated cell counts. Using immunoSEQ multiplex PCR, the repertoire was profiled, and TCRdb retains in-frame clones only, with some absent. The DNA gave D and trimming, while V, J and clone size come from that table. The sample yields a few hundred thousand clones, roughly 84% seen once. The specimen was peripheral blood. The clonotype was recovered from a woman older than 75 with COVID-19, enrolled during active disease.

Here the CDR3 DNA reads TGTGCCAGCTCACCACTTCCTGCGACAGGGGGAAATTCTGTTGAAGCTTTCTTT. It codes for CASSPLPATGGNSVEAFF. V and J are TRBV18 and TRBJ1-1, with TRBD1 matching 9 bases. CDR3 length: 18 amino acids. V lost 1 base, J lost 7 bases, and 16 bases stayed unmatched. Germline CDR1 KGHSH, CDR2 LQKENI.